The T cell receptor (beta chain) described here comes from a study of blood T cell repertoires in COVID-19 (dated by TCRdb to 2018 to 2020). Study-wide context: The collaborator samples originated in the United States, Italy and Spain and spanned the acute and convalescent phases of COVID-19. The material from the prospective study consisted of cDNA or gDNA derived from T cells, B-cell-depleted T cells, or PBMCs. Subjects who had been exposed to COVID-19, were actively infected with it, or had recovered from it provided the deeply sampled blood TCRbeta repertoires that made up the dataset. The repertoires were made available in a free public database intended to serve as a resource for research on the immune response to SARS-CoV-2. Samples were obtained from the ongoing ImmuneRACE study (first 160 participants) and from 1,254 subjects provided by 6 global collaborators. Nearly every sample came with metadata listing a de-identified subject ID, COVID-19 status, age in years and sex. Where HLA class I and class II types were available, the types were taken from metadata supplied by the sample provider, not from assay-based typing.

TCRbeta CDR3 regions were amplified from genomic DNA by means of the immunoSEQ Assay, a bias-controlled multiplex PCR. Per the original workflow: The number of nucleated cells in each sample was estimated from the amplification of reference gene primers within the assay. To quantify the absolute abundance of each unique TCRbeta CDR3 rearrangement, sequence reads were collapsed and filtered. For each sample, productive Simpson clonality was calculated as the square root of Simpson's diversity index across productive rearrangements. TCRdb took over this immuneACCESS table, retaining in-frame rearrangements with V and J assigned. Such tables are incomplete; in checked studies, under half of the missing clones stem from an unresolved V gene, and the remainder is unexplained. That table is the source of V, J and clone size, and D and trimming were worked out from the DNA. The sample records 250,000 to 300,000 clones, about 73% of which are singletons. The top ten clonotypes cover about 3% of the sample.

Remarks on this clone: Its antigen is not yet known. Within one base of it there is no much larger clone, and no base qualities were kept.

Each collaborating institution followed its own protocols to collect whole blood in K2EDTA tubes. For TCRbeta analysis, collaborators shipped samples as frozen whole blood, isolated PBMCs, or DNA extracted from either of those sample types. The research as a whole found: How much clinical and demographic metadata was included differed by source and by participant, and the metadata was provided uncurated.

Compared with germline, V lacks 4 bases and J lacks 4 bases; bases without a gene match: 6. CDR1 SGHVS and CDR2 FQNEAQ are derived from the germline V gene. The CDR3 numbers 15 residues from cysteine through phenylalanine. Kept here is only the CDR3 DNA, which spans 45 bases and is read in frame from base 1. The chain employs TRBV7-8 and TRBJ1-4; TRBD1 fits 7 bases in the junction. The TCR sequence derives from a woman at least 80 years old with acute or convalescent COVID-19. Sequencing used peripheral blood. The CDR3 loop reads CASSSRDSINEKLFF. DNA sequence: TGTGCCAGCAGCTCCCGGGACAGCATTAATGAAAAACTGTTTTTT.